These T cell receptor beta chains were read from a single sample in a study of T cell responses to AZD1222 COVID-19 vaccine. The repertoire was sequenced with immunoSEQ multiplex PCR; TCRdb's copy has only in-frame clones and lacks some. The sample includes around 69,000 clones, approximately 91% of them seen just once. The sequences come from peripheral blood, collected on day 0 of AZD1222 vaccination. Receptor source: an adult in good health. Both conserved end residues are part of each CDR3. Size values are once, few and many counts, or a class for expanded clones, and some rows have none.

clone size	V gene	J gene	CDR3 protein
once	TRBV3-1/TRBV3-2	TRBJ1-2	CASSQFLGQGNGYTF
-	TRBV18	TRBJ2-1	CASSPIRGQGAGNEQFF
-	TRBV5-4	TRBJ1-4	CASSPGGRATNEKLFF
once	TRBV19	TRBJ1-4	CASTWAVSEKLFF
-	TRBV7-2	TRBJ2-3	CASSLWTGGRGSGHF
once	TRBV5-1	TRBJ2-2	CASSLGGEVGELFF
-	TRBV5-4	TRBJ2-5	CASSPTPGQGLGQETQYF
-	TRBV2	TRBJ1-2	CASRTTATNYGYTF
medium-sized	TRBV20-1	TRBJ1-3	CSASGQGGAGNTIYF
-	TRBV7-8	TRBJ1-6	CASSLAQLNSPLHF
-	TRBV6-6	TRBJ2-3	CASRLGQGRTDTQYF
-	TRBV10-3	TRBJ2-5	CAIRGAFQETQYF
-	TRBV21-1	TRBJ2-5	CASSKALGGKETQYF
-	TRBV18	TRBJ2-2	CASLSGPYTGELFF
-	TRBV11-3	TRBJ2-2	CASSPNTGELFF
-	TRBV5-1	TRBJ1-3	CASSFFTVAGNSGAGNTIYF
-	TRBV7-9	TRBJ2-2	CASRGQGTTGELFF
few	TRBV5-1	TRBJ1-3	CASTPGGTGNTIYF
once	TRBV27	TRBJ2-1	CASSLIGVYNEQFF
-	TRBV5-1	TRBJ1-5	CASSFSMTGANQPQHF
-	TRBV3-1/TRBV3-2	TRBJ2-1	CASSRRLAGGNEQFF
-	TRBV7-9	TRBJ2-6	CASSFQGGNVLTF
-	TRBV5-6	TRBJ2-1	CASSPGVSYNEQFF
-	TRBV24-1	TRBJ1-2	CATSDQGRNYGYTF
-	TRBV7-2	TRBJ1-2	CASSWGGGLRDGYTF
-	TRBV12-5	TRBJ1-1	CASGLVLYTEAFF
-	TRBV3-1/TRBV3-2	TRBJ2-3	CASSQDHSTDTQYF
-	TRBV4-1	TRBJ2-7	CASSQDVGERKQYF
-	TRBV3-1/TRBV3-2	TRBJ2-4	CASSQVGSEAGDQYF
-	TRBV27	TRBJ2-6	CASSVGANVLTF
medium-sized	TRBV6-5	TRBJ2-7	CASSYSATGTSYEQYF
-	TRBV3-1/TRBV3-2	TRBJ2-1	CASSQAWREQFF
-	TRBV19	TRBJ1-6	CASSQTGNYNSPLHF
-	TRBV19	TRBJ2-1	CASSIKLGYNEQFF
-	TRBV19	TRBJ2-1	CASSTGTSPFF
-	TRBV19	TRBJ1-5	CASTSRGGIGQPQHF
-	TRBV12-3/TRBV12-4	TRBJ2-2	CASTYSTGELFF
-	TRBV14	TRBJ2-1	CASSQVTAGVEQFF
-	TRBV30	TRBJ2-1	CAYKAGTSGYNEQFF
-	TRBV6-5	TRBJ2-7	CASSYSKAGAYEQYF
-	TRBV29-1	TRBJ1-2	CSVSIDRFYGYTF
-	TRBV11-2	TRBJ1-5	CASSYPGTPGNQPQHF
-	TRBV3-1/TRBV3-2	TRBJ1-2	CASSYLTGYGYTF
-	TRBV30	TRBJ1-4	CAWTGGSDEKLFF
-	TRBV5-1	TRBJ2-7	CASSSPQGQDFSYEQYF